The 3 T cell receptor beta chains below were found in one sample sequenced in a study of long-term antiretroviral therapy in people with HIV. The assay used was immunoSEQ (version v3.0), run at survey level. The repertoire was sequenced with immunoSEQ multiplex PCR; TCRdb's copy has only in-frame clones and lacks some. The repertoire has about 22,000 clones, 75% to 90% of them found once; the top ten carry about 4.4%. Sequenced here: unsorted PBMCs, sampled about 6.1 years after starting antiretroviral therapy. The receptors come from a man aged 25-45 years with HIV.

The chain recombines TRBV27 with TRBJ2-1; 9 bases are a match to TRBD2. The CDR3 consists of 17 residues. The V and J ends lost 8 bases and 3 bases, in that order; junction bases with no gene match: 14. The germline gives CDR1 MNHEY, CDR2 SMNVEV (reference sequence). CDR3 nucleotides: TGTGCCAGCGGCAACTTTGGGACTAGCCGATACTACAATGAGCAGTTCTTC. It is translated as CASGNFGTSRYYNEQFF.

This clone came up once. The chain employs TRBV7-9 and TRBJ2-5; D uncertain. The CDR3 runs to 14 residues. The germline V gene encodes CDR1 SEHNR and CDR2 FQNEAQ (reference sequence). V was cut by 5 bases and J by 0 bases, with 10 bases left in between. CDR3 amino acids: CASSQLTYQETQYF. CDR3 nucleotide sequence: TGTGCCAGCAGCCAATTAACGTACCAAGAGACCCAGTACTTC.

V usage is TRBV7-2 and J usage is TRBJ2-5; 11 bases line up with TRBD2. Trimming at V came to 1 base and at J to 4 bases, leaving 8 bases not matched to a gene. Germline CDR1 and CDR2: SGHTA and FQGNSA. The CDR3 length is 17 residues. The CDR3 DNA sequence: TGTGCCAGCAGCTTAGTCATTAGCGGGGGGGCCGGAGAGACCCAGTACTTC. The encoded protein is CASSLVISGGAGETQYF. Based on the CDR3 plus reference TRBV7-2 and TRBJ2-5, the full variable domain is GAGVSQSPSNKVTEKGKDVELRCDPISGHTALYWYRQSLGQGLEFLIYFQGNSAPDKSGLPSDRFSAERTGGSVSTLTIQRTQQEDSAVYLCASSLVISGGAGETQYFGPGTRLLVL.